This T cell receptor beta chain was captured in a study of CD8 T cells in ankylosing spondylitis. General study findings and limits: Disease-linked clones reportedly showed significant enrichment in matched ankylosing spondylitis synovial fluid.

Turning to this clonotype: Its antigen is still unknown.

The V gene's germline CDR1 is SQVTM and CDR2 ANQGSEA. The CDR3 length is 13 residues. Trimming shortened V by 2 bases and J by 0 bases, and 7 bases separated the two germline ends. Library preparation for TCR beta used quantitative 5'-RACE with molecular barcodes. TCRdb reprocessed the 5' RACE reads with MiXCR, giving one entry per CDR3 protein. The repertoire holds roughly 190,000 distinct CDR3 sequences, with 9.5% to 15% as singletons. The chain combines TRBV29-1 with TRBJ1-1; D is undetermined. The sample was blood, either unsorted or a sorted T cell fraction (not recorded which). This TCR was recovered from a male donor with ankylosing spondylitis or in good health (not recorded which). The chain's CDR3 is CSVEKGLNTEAFF. The DNA for the CDR3 is TGCAGCGTTGAAAAGGGTTTGAACACTGAAGCTTTCTTT.